A single sample is the source of the 14 T cell receptor beta chains below, sequenced in a study of blood T cell repertoires in COVID-19. Profiling relied on immunoSEQ multiplex PCR, and the TCRdb table lists in-frame clones only, not all of them. The sample includes over 250,000 clones, around 80% of them seen just once. Sequencing was performed on PBMCs or T cells enriched from blood (not recorded which). These receptors came from a middle-aged man who had been exposed to COVID-19.

In this sample, this clone turned up once. V is TRBV10-3 and J is TRBJ2-2, with D hard to call. Trimming removed 6 bases from V and 0 bases from J, with 8 bases in between. Germline V gene sequence: CDR1 ENHRY, CDR2 SYGVKD. CDR3 size: 14 residues. The DNA of the CDR3 is TGTGCCATCAGAGACACCACGAACACCGGGGAGCTGTTTTTT. This translates into CAIRDTTNTGELFF.

V is TRBV19 and J is TRBJ1-6, with TRBD1 identical over 9 bases. CDR1 and CDR2 (germline): LNHDA, SQIVND (reference sequence). The CDR3 extends over 16 amino acids. V lost 3 bases and J lost 11; bases outside the gene matches: 11. CDR3 sequence: CASSIPIRTGVAPLHF. CDR3 coding DNA: TGTGCCAGTAGTATTCCCATCCGGACAGGGGTAGCACCCCTCCACTTT. The full variable domain, completed using reference TRBV19 and TRBJ1-6, is DGGITQSPKYLFRKEGQNVTLSCEQNLNHDAMYWYRQDPGQGLRLIYYSQIVNDFQKGDIAEGYSVSREKKESFPLTVTSAQKNPTAFYLCASSIPIRTGVAPLHFGNGTRLTVT.

The chain is built from TRBV3-1 (or the pseudogene TRBV3-2) and TRBJ2-1; TRBD2 matches 8 bases. Germline CDR1 is LGHDT and CDR2 is YNNKEL (reference sequence). With V trimmed by 3 bases and J by 7 bases, 11 bases remained unmatched. This CDR3 is built from 16 residues. The CDR3 DNA reads as TGTGCCAGCAGCCAGGATGGAGCGGGAGTCGGAAATGAGCAGTTCTTC. Amino acid sequence: CASSQDGAGVGNEQFF.

This chain links TRBV11-2 with TRBJ2-2, with 7 positions matching TRBD2. Germline CDR1 reads SGHAT; CDR2 reads FQNNGV. The CDR3 is 17 residues long. V trimming: 6 bases; J trimming: 4 bases; junction bases outside the gene matches: 14. In DNA, the CDR3 is TGTGCCAGCAGGTCACCCCGCCCACTAGCGAGCACCGGGGAGCTGTTTTTT. Translated: CASRSPRPLASTGELFF.

The rearrangement joins TRBV30 to TRBJ2-1, with D tentatively TRBD2 (6 bases). The CDR3 extends over 14 amino acids. Germline V CDR1 and CDR2: GTSNPN, SVGIG (reference sequence). Trimming stripped 3 bases from V and 7 bases from J, with 16 bases between. The DNA for the CDR3 is TGTGCCTGGAGAGCGATAGGGAGGTTAAATGAGCAGTTCTTC. Translated: CAWRAIGRLNEQFF. Full variable domain (remainder filled in from reference TRBV30 and TRBJ2-1): SQTIHQWPATLVQPVGSPLSLECTVEGTSNPNLYWYRQAAGRGLQLLFYSVGIGQISSEVPQNLSASRPQDRQFILSSKKLLLSDSGFYLCAWRAIGRLNEQFFGPGTRLTVL.

This clone was observed a few times. This chain links TRBV7-3 with TRBJ2-7, with D possibly matching TRBD1 (5 bases). This CDR3 contains 13 residues. Germline lookup yields CDR1 SGHTA and CDR2 FQGTGA. V shed 8 bases and J shed 2 bases, with 13 bases lying between them. In DNA form, the CDR3 reads TGTGCCAGCCGACGACAGACCACCTACGAGCAGTACTTC. Its translation: CASRRQTTYEQYF. Combining the CDR3 with reference TRBV7-3 and TRBJ2-7 gives the whole variable domain GAGVSQTPSNKVTEKGKYVELRCDPISGHTALYWYRQSLGQGPEFLIYFQGTGAADDSGLPNDRFFAVRPEGSVSTLKIQRTERGDSAVYLCASRRQTTYEQYFGPGTRLTVT.

The chain links TRBV19 to TRBJ1-2; possibly TRBD1 for D (5 bases). The CDR3 runs 16 residues. The V end was cut by 2 bases, the J end by 2 bases, with 15 bases between. Germline V gene lookup returns CDR1 LNHDA and CDR2 SQIVND (reference sequence). This CDR3 is CASSIWGGAGNYGYTF. The CDR3 nucleotides read TGTGCCAGTAGTATATGGGGGGGAGCGGGGAACTATGGCTACACCTTC.

The rearrangement joins TRBV25-1 to TRBJ2-7, with D maybe TRBD2 (7 bases). Trimming took 9 bases from V and 4 from J, leaving 28 bases between them. CDR3 length: 17 residues. Germline V gene sequence: CDR1 MGHDK, CDR2 SYGVNS. DNA of the CDR3: TGTGCCAGTACCGACGAGAACCGGGGGGCGCTGCCATACGAGCAGTACTTC. Translating it yields CASTDENRGALPYEQYF.

The chain couples TRBV3-1 (or the pseudogene TRBV3-2) to TRBJ1-2, with D uncertain. V lost 4 bases to trimming and J lost 6 bases, with 18 bases between them. CDR3 length equals 15 residues. Germline V lookup: CDR1 LGHDT, CDR2 YNNKEL (reference sequence). CDR3 DNA: TGTGCCAGCAGCCCCATATCGACGGTCAGGAATGGCTACACCTTC. It is translated as CASSPISTVRNGYTF.

V and J are TRBV6-5 and TRBJ2-7; possible D gene TRBD1, 5 bases. Per germline, CDR1 MNHEY and CDR2 SVGAGI. V was pared by 8 bases and J by 7 bases, with 18 bases between. The CDR3 spans 13 residues. The CDR3: CASVGQGQREQYF. The CDR3 nucleotides are TGTGCCAGCGTGGGCCAGGGTCAACGGGAGCAGTACTTC.

The rearrangement joins TRBV5-1 to TRBJ2-7; D is undetermined. Trimming pared 3 bases from V and 5 bases from J, leaving 12 bases between. Germline-derived CDR1 and CDR2 are SGHRS and YFSETQ. This CDR3 region has 13 residues. CDR3 nucleotide sequence: TGCGCCAGCAGCTCAGCGCCAATAAACGAGCAGTACTTC. The encoded protein is CASSSAPINEQYF.

The chain couples TRBV5-1 to TRBJ2-7, with 14 bases aligning to TRBD2. V was clipped by 5 bases and J by 5 bases; unmatched bases: 6. The germline CDR1 and CDR2 sequences are SGHRS and YFSETQ. The CDR3 has 15 residues. DNA for the CDR3: TGCGCCAGCAGAAAGGGACTAGCGGGAGTAAACGAGCAGTACTTC. Translated: CASRKGLAGVNEQYF. The full variable domain, completed using reference TRBV5-1 and TRBJ2-7, is KAGVTQTPRYLIKTRGQQVTLSCSPISGHRSVSWYQQTPGQGLQFLFEYFSETQRNKGNFPGRFSGRQFSNSRSEMNVSTLELGDSALYLCASRKGLAGVNEQYFGPGTRLTVT.

V and J are TRBV10-3 and TRBJ1-1; TRBD1 might be the D (5 bases). CDR1 is ENHRY, CDR2 SYGVKD, per germline. Trimming pared 5 bases from V and 2 bases from J, leaving 15 bases between. This CDR3 is 15 amino acids long. The CDR3 protein is CAISFSDSPNTEAFF. The CDR3 coding sequence is TGTGCCATCAGTTTTTCCGACAGCCCCAACACTGAAGCTTTCTTT.

CDR3 region: CASSLHALGTGEQFF. In DNA form, the CDR3 reads TGTGCCAGCAGCCTACATGCCCTGGGCACAGGGGAGCAGTTCTTC. The V and J genes are TRBV7-9 and TRBJ2-1, with D perhaps TRBD1 (6 bases). Germline V CDR1 and CDR2: SEHNR, FQNEAQ (reference sequence). The CDR3 covers 15 residues. Trimming removed 5 bases at V and 10 bases at J, with 21 bases between.